The 21 T cell receptor beta chains listed next were all sequenced from one sample in a study of blood T cells in healthy people across ages. Primers used in a second PCR of about 6 to 11 cycles were a sample-barcoded 5' primer and a J-beta primer mix. TCRdb independently ran MiXCR on the 5' RACE reads; one entry per CDR3 protein. This table has about 290,000 distinct CDR3 sequences, about 25% appearing once. Sequenced input: blood. The source of these receptors is a woman aged 70-85 years in good health.

This clonotype was observed a handful of times. The J gene is TRBJ2-1, the V gene TRBV4-3, with D perhaps matching TRBD2 (6 bases). Germline V gene data show CDR1 as LGHNA and CDR2 as YSLEER. The CDR3 runs 17 residues. V shed 0 bases and J shed 0 bases, with 12 bases lying between them. CDR3 DNA sequence: TGCGCCAGCAGCCAAGAAATCTCCGGGAGCTCCTACAATGAGCAGTTCTTC. It is translated as CASSQEISGSSYNEQFF.

This clonotype occurred a few times. The chain's CDR3 is CASSPDRAQPQHF. The DNA of the CDR3 is TGTGCCAGCAGTCCCGACAGGGCTCAGCCCCAGCATTTT. The chain carries TRBV28 and TRBJ1-5; 7 nucleotides align to TRBD1. Germline assignment: CDR1 MDHEN and CDR2 SYDVKM. The V gene end was trimmed by 5 bases and the J gene end by 6 bases; junction bases not matched to a gene: 4. This CDR3 spans 13 amino acids. The full variable domain, in which reference TRBV28 and TRBJ1-5 provide the parts outside the CDR3, is DVKVTQSSRYLVKRTGEKVFLECVQDMDHENMFWYRQDPGLGLRLIYFSYDVKMKEKGDIPEGYSVSREKKERFSLILESASTNQTSMYLCASSPDRAQPQHFGDGTRLSIL.

The genes are TRBV7-2 and TRBJ1-1; 7 bases line up with TRBD1. This CDR3 spans 16 amino acids. V shed 5 bases, J shed 4 bases, and the junction held 13 bases outside the gene matches. Germline V CDR1 and CDR2: SGHTA, FQGNSA. The CDR3 loop is CASSPRQGSLGTEAFF. In DNA form, the CDR3 reads TGTGCCAGCAGCCCGAGACAGGGAAGTTTAGGCACTGAAGCTTTCTTT.

The V call is TRBV5-6, the J call TRBJ2-5; TRBD1 agrees at 7 bases. V lost 4 bases to trimming and J lost 3 bases; unmatched junction nucleotides: 3. The CDR3 extends over 13 amino acids. Germline CDR1 SGHDT, CDR2 YYEEEE. In DNA, the CDR3 is TGTGCCAGCAGCGTGGGGACAGAAGAGACCCAGTACTTC. It is translated as CASSVGTEETQYF.

The rearrangement uses TRBV3-1 and TRBJ2-3; either TRBD1 or TRBD2 may fit D (5 bases each). Germline V lookup: CDR1 LGHDT, CDR2 YNNKEL (reference sequence). CDR3 length: 12 amino acids. The V end lost 2 bases, the J end lost 8 bases, and 8 bases lay between the germline ends. In DNA, the CDR3 is TGTGCCAGCAGCCAACAGGGAGTTACGCAGTATTTT. Translation gives CASSQQGVTQYF.

Note on this clonotype: A much larger clone is a single base away; this may be a read error. The chain has TRBV28 and TRBJ2-7; D not resolved. Trimming cost V 9 bases and J 0 bases, with 12 bases left between them. This CDR3 spans 13 amino acids. Germline values: CDR1 MDHEN, CDR2 SYDVKM. The CDR3 DNA follows: TGTGCCAGTACCGAGACTTTCTCCTACGAGCAGTACTTC. Translated: CASTETFSYEQYF.

In its sample, this clonotype was seen a few times. The chain uses TRBV28 and TRBJ2-3; TRBD2 might be the D (6 bases). The ends were cut back, 4 bases at V and 6 bases at J, with 20 bases in the middle. This CDR3 is built from 16 residues. Germline V gene sequence: CDR1 MDHEN, CDR2 SYDVKM. The CDR3 region has the DNA TGTGCCAGCAGTTCCCCCGGTGGGGTCCGGGGGGATACGCAGTATTTT. Translated, it gives CASSSPGGVRGDTQYF.

This clonotype has just a few counts. The chain combines TRBV28 with TRBJ1-4; 7 nucleotides match TRBD1. CDR1 is MDHEN and CDR2 is SYDVKM in the germline V gene. Unmatched junction bases numbered 10, after V lost 3 bases and J lost 6 bases. CDR3 length equals 16 residues. CDR3 DNA sequence: TGTGCCAGCAGTTTGGCTTCCGGGACAGCCTATGAAAAACTGTTTTTT. Translating gives CASSLASGTAYEKLFF. The whole variable domain, filled in from reference TRBV28 and TRBJ1-4, reads DVKVTQSSRYLVKRTGEKVFLECVQDMDHENMFWYRQDPGLGLRLIYFSYDVKMKEKGDIPEGYSVSREKKERFSLILESASTNQTSMYLCASSLASGTAYEKLFFGSGTQLSVL.

In regard to this clonotype: The junction departs from germline at one end; a sequencing error may be responsible. The chain joins TRBV7-7 to TRBJ2-5; 7 bases agree with TRBD1. The CDR3 loop spans 15 amino acids. The V gene's germline CDR1 is SSHAT and CDR2 FNYEAQ (reference sequence). CDR3 amino acids: CASSRRGGPQETQYF. The CDR3 DNA reads TGTGCTAGCAGCAGAAGAGGGGGCCCTCAAGAGACCCAGTACTTC.

This clonotype was counted once. This chain connects TRBV20-1 to TRBJ2-7; a possible D gene is TRBD2 (6 bases). V dropped 4 bases and J dropped 4 bases, with 17 bases sitting between them. The length of the CDR3 is 14 residues. Germline CDR1 and CDR2: DFQATT and SNEGSKA (reference sequence). The CDR3: CSANRLDAKYEQYF. CDR3 nucleotide sequence: TGCAGTGCTAACCGACTAGACGCCAAATACGAGCAGTACTTC.

The gene calls are TRBV5-1 and TRBJ2-1; D might be TRBD2 (5 bases). The ends were cut back, 4 bases at V and 12 bases at J, with 11 bases in the middle. This CDR3 is built from 11 residues. Per germline, CDR1 SGHRS and CDR2 YFSETQ. The CDR3 here is CASSVLGRQFF. CDR3 nucleotides: TGCGCCAGCAGCGTCTTAGGGAGGCAGTTCTTC.

This clonotype was counted between two and nine times. The chain employs TRBV24-1 and TRBJ2-5; 10 positions match TRBD2. Germline CDR1 and CDR2: KGHDR and SFDVKD. CDR3 length equals 16 residues. V was clipped by 3 bases and J by 4 bases; unmatched bases: 7. This chain's CDR3 is CATSDPLAGVGETQYF. CDR3 in DNA: TGTGCCACCAGTGATCCCCTAGCGGGAGTCGGAGAGACCCAGTACTTC.

This chain joins TRBV7-9 and TRBJ2-1; 7 bases are a match to TRBD2. Germline V gene data show CDR1 as SEHNR and CDR2 as FQNEAQ (reference sequence). Trimming at V came to 6 bases and at J to 9 bases, leaving 11 bases not matched to a gene. The CDR3 extends over 14 amino acids. This chain's CDR3 is CASRSGGGAAEQFF. The DNA for the CDR3 is TGTGCCAGCAGAAGTGGGGGAGGGGCTGCTGAGCAGTTCTTC.

The chain recombines TRBV7-2 with TRBJ2-7; D may be TRBD1 or TRBD2 (5 bases each). This CDR3 has 15 amino acids. Trimming took off 5 bases at V and 5 bases at J, with 19 bases between the two ends. CDR1 and CDR2 (germline): SGHTA, FQGNSA. CDR3 coding DNA: TGTGCCAGCAGCCACGGGACCGTTCTAGTCCACGAGCAGTACTTC. It yields the protein CASSHGTVLVHEQYF.

The V and J genes are TRBV5-1 and TRBJ2-3; perhaps TRBD1 as D (6 bases). This CDR3 is 15 amino acids long. Between the trimmed V and J ends, which lost 5 bases and 4 bases, there was a span of 17 bases. Germline V lookup: CDR1 SGHRS, CDR2 YFSETQ. CDR3: CASRPITGFADTQYF. Written as DNA, the CDR3 is TGCGCCAGCAGACCAATTACAGGGTTCGCAGATACGCAGTATTTT.

This clonotype was recorded a few times. The gene calls are TRBV4-3 and TRBJ1-4, with a tentative D call TRBD1 (5 bases). The V end lost 4 bases, the J end lost 6 bases, and 15 bases lay between the germline ends. This CDR3 is 15 amino acids long. The germline V gene has CDR1 LGHNA and CDR2 YSLEER. Here the CDR3 DNA reads TGCGCCAGCAGCCCCGGCGGGGGGGGGTATGAAAAACTGTTTTTT. Translated, it gives CASSPGGGGYEKLFF.

This clonotype came up a few times. The CDR3 ends on some other residue instead of the conserved phenylalanine or tryptophan, so this is likely a read error. The V gene is TRBV5-1, the J gene TRBJ1-1, with D possibly TRBD1 on 5 matching bases. The germline CDR1 and CDR2 sequences are SGHRS and YFSETQ. With 6 bases removed from V and 1 base from J, the gap between germline ends came to 13 bases. CDR3 length equals 14 residues. CDR3 nucleotide sequence: TGCGCCAGCACTAATGGGGGGAAGAACACTGAAGCTTTCCTT. The encoded protein is CASTNGGKNTEAFL.

This clonotype was observed a few times. The genes are TRBV20-1 and TRBJ2-1; D gene uncertain. V lost 6 bases and J lost 7, with 13 bases in between. CDR1 DFQATT and CDR2 SNEGSKA come from the germline V gene (reference sequence). The CDR3 consists of 12 residues. CDR3 region: CSAQGKLNEQFF. The CDR3 DNA follows: TGCAGTGCCCAAGGGAAGCTGAATGAGCAGTTCTTC.

This clonotype occurred a few times. J is TRBJ2-1 and V is TRBV12-3 or TRBV12-4; 10 bases are shared with TRBD1. This CDR3 comprises 15 residues. Trimming at V came to 6 bases and at J to 7 bases, leaving 9 bases not matched to a gene. The CDR3 sequence: CASRGGTGASNEQFF. The DNA for the CDR3 is TGTGCCAGCAGAGGTGGGACAGGGGCCTCGAATGAGCAGTTCTTC.

This clonotype was seen more than once but under ten times. The chain has TRBV7-2 and TRBJ2-5; 7 nucleotides match TRBD2. The J call is doubtful: the DNA matches TRBJ2-1 better. Germline CDR1 reads SGHTA; CDR2 reads FQGNSA. This CDR3 contains 12 residues. CDR3 coding DNA: TGTGCCAGCAGCACGCCGGGACTAGAGCAGTTCTTC. It codes for CASSTPGLEQFF.

The table lists this clonotype with a few counts. The genes are TRBV12-3 or TRBV12-4 and TRBJ1-6; the D is unclear. V was cut by 6 bases and J by 8 bases, with 11 bases left in between. The CDR3 is 13 residues long. The chain's CDR3 is CASSRTWDSPLHF. The CDR3 region has the DNA TGTGCCAGCAGCCGCACATGGGATTCACCCCTCCACTTT.